The clone carrying this T cell receptor beta chain was found a few times. The antigen is not known. These data originate in a study of blood T cells in healthy people across ages. About the study: Through template switching, about one barcoded beta molecule was captured per two T cells, as measured in model experiments.

Each sample provided at least 5 micrograms of extracted total RNA. The J segment lost 0 bases and the V segment lost 0 bases, leaving 11 bases of the junction unmatched. The CDR3 contains 20 residues. CDR1 is MNHEY, CDR2 SVGAGI, per germline. Primers used in a second PCR of roughly 6 to 12 cycles were a sample-barcoded 5' primer and a J-beta primer mix. TCRdb re-called the 5' RACE reads through MiXCR, storing one row per CDR3 protein. The sample shows 1.8 million or so distinct CDR3 sequences, approximately 39% of them seen only once. Study-level points and caveats: Per million T cells, TCR beta diversity dropped about linearly as age rose.

The sequenced material came from blood. This clonotype was obtained from a human donor in good health. V and J are TRBV6-5 and TRBJ2-1, with TRBD2 identical over 10 bases. The CDR3 protein is CASSYSRGLAGAHSYNEQFF. CDR3 bases: TGTGCCAGCAGTTACTCGAGGGGTCTAGCGGGGGCCCACTCCTACAATGAGCAGTTCTTC.